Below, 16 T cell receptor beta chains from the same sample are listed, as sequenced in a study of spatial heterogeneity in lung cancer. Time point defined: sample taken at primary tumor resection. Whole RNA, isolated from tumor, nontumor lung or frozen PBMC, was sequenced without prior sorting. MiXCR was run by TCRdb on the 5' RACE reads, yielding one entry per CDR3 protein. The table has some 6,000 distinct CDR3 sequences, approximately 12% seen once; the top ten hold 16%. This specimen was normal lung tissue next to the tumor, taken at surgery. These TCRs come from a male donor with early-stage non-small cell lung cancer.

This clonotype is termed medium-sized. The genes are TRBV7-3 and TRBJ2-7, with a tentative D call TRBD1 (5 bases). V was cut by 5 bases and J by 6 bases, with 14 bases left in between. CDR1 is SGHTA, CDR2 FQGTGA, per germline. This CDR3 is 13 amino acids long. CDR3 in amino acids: CASSIDGQGEQYF. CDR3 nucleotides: TGTGCCAGCAGCATCGACGGGCAGGGCGAGCAGTACTTC.

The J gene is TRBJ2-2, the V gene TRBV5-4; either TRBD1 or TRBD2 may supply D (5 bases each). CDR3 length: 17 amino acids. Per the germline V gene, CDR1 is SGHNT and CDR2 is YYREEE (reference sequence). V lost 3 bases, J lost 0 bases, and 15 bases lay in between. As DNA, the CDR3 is TGTGCCAGCAGCTCGTTCGGGGCCACCGCGAACACCGGGGAGCTGTTTTTT. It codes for CASSSFGATANTGELFF.

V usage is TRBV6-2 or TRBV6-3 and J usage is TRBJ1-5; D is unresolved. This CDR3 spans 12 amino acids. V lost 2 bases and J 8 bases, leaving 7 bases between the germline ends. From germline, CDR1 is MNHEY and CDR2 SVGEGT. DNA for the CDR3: TGTGCCAGCAGTTACACGGCTGAGCCCCAGCATTTT. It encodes CASSYTAEPQHF.

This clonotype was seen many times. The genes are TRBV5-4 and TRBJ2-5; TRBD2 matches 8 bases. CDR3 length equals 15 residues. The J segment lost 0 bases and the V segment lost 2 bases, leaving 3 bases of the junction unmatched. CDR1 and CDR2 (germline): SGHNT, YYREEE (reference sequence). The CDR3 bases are TGTGCCAGCAGCTTTATTAGCGGGAACCAAGAGACCCAGTACTTC. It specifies CASSFISGNQETQYF.

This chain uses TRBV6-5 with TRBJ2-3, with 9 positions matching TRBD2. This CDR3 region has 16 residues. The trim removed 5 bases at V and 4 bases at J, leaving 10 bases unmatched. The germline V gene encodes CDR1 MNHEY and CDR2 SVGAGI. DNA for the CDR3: TGTGCCAGCAGTCCCACTAGCGGGTTTACCCCAGATACGCAGTATTTT. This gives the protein CASSPTSGFTPDTQYF.

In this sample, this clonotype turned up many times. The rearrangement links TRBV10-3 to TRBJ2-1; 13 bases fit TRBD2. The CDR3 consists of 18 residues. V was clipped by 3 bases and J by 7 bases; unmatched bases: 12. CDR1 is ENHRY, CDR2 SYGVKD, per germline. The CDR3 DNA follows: TGTGCCATCAGTGATCTCGGACTAGCGGGAGTTCTAGAAAATGAGCAGTTCTTC. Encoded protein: CAISDLGLAGVLENEQFF.

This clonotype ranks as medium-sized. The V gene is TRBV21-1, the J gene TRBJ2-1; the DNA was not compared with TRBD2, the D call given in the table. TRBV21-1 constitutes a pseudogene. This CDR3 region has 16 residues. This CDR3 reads CASRSAGGPWYNEQFF. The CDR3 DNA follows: TGTGCCAGCAGATCAGCGGGAGGGCCTTGGTACAATGAGCAGTTCTTC.

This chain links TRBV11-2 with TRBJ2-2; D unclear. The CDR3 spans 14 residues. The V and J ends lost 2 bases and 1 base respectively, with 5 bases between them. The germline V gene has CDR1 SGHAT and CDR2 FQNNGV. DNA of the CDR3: TGTGCCAGCAGCTTATTTAGGAACACCGGGGAGCTGTTTTTT. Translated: CASSLFRNTGELFF.

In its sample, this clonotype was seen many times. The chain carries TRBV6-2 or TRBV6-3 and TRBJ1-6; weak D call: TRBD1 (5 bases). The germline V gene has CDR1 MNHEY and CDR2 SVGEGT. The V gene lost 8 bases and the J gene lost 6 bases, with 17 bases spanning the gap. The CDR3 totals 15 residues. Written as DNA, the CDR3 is TGTGCCAGCGCTTCCCCCGGCAGGGTTAATTCACCCCTCCACTTT. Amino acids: CASASPGRVNSPLHF.

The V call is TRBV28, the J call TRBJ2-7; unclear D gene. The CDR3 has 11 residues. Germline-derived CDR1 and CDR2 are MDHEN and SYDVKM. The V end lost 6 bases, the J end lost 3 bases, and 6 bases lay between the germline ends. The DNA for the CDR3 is TGTGCCAGCAGCAACTACTACGAGCAGTACTTC. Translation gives CASSNYYEQYF.

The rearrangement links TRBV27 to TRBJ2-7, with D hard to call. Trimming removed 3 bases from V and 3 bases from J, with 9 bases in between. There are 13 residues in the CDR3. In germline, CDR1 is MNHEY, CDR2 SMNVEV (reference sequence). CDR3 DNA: TGTGCCAGCAGTTTCGGAATACTCTACGAGCAGTACTTC. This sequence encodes CASSFGILYEQYF.

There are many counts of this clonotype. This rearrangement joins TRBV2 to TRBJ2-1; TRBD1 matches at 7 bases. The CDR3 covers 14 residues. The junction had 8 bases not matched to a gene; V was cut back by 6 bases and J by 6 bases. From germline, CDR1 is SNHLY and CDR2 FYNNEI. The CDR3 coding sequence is TGTGCCAGCAGAAAACAGGGGTCCCCCAATGAGCAGTTCTTC. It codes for CASRKQGSPNEQFF.

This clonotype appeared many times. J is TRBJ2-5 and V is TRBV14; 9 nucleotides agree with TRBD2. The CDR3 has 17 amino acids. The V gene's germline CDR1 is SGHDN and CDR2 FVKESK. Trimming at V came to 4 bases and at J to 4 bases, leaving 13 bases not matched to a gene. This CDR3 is CASSLQWGTSYGETQYF. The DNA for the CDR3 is TGTGCCAGCAGCCTCCAGTGGGGGACTAGCTACGGAGAGACCCAGTACTTC.

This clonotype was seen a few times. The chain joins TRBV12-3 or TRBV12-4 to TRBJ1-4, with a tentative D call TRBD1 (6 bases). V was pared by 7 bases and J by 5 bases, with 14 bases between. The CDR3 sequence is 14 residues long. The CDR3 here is CASTEQGFNEKLFF. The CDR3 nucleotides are TGTGCCAGCACCGAACAGGGATTCAATGAAAAACTGTTTTTT.

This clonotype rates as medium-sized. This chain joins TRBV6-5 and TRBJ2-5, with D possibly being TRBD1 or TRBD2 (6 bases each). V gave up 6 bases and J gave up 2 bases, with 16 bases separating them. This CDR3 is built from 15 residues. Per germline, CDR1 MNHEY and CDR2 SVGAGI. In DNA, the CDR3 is TGTGCCAGCAGCCCGACGTGGGGGGCACAAGAGACCCAGTACTTC. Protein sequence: CASSPTWGAQETQYF.

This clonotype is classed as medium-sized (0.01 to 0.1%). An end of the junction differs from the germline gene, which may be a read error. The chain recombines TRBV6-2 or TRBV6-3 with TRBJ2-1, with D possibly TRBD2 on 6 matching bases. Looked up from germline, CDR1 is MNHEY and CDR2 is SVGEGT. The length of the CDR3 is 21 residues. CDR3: CTSSYRGLSGAPTSSYNEQFF. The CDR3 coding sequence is TGTACCAGCAGTTACCGAGGCTTGTCGGGAGCCCCGACTAGCTCCTACAATGAGCAGTTCTTC.